Following are 7 T cell receptor beta chains from one sample sequenced in a study of shared clonotypes between healthy human individuals. The table came from immunoSEQ multiplex PCR; TCRdb's copy has only in-frame clones and leaves some out. The sample lists approximately 2.5 million clones; 93% were seen once. The sample was naive CD4+ T cells from PBMCs. The sample's subset: CD45RA+ positively selected. The receptors originated from a man aged 18 to 29 in good health. Some clones in this sample may be carry-over from other donors' samples.

V is TRBV5-1 and J is TRBJ2-3; a weak D match, TRBD1 (5 bases). V was shortened by 2 bases and J by 6 bases, with 7 bases between the two germline ends. Per germline, CDR1 SGHRS and CDR2 YFSETQ. The CDR3 spans 12 residues. The chain's CDR3 is CASSLNRDTQYF. In DNA form, the CDR3 reads TGCGCCAGCAGCTTAAACAGGGATACGCAGTATTTT.

The chain couples TRBV27 to TRBJ1-6, with D unclear. CDR1 is MNHEY and CDR2 is SMNVEV in the germline V gene (reference sequence). The CDR3 runs 15 residues. V was pared by 5 bases and J by 3 bases, with 11 bases between. The CDR3 reads CASSAPPVYNSPLHF. In DNA form, the CDR3 reads TGTGCCAGCAGTGCGCCACCGGTCTATAATTCACCCCTCCACTTT.

This clone has just one count. The genes are TRBV5-5 and TRBJ2-5; 8 nucleotides align to TRBD1. This CDR3 contains 15 residues. Per germline, CDR1 SGHKS and CDR2 YYEKEE (reference sequence). Unmatched junction bases numbered 11, after V lost 7 bases and J lost 3 bases. The DNA for the CDR3 is TGTGCCAGCCAGGCAGGGGGCGATCCCGAAGAGACCCAGTACTTC. Translation: CASQAGGDPEETQYF. The entire variable domain, with the rest obtained from reference TRBV5-5 and TRBJ2-5, is as follows: DAGVTQSPTHLIKTRGQQVTLRCSPISGHKSVSWYQQVLGQGPQFIFQYYEKEERGRGNFPDRFSARQFPNYSSELNVNALLLGDSALYLCASQAGGDPEETQYFGPGTRLLVL.

The chain employs TRBV7-9 and TRBJ2-1; 12 bases are shared with TRBD2. After removal of 5 bases from V and 4 bases from J, the junction contained 6 bases not matched to a gene. The CDR3 contains 16 residues. Germline assignment: CDR1 SEHNR and CDR2 FQNEAQ (reference sequence). The CDR3 nucleotides are TGTGCCAGCAGCGCCAGGACTAGCGGGGCATACAATGAGCAGTTCTTC. Protein product: CASSARTSGAYNEQFF.

The V gene is TRBV21-1, the J gene TRBJ2-1; the DNA was not compared with TRBD1, the D call given in the table. TRBV21-1 is deemed a pseudogene. This CDR3 is 17 amino acids long. This chain's CDR3 is CASSKVVKGAEANEQFF. The CDR3 DNA is TGTGCCAGCAGCAAAGTCGTGAAGGGGGCGGAGGCCAATGAGCAGTTCTTC.

V usage is TRBV2 and J usage is TRBJ1-2; D gene ambiguous. CDR1 and CDR2 (germline): SNHLY, FYNNEI. V shed 7 bases and J shed 2 bases, with 5 bases lying between them. The CDR3 is 11 amino acids. As DNA, the CDR3 is TGTGCCAGCACAGTCAACTATGGCTACACCTTC. Translated, it gives CASTVNYGYTF.

This clone occurred once. This chain connects TRBV4-1 to TRBJ1-5, with TRBD1 as a possible D gene (5 bases). The CDR3 is made up of 15 amino acids. Trimming removed 0 bases at V and 2 bases at J, with 8 bases between. CDR1 MGHRA and CDR2 YSYEKL come from the germline V gene. The CDR3 here is CASSQDRVGNQPQHF. As DNA, the CDR3 is TGCGCCAGCAGCCAAGACAGGGTTGGCAATCAGCCCCAGCATTTT.